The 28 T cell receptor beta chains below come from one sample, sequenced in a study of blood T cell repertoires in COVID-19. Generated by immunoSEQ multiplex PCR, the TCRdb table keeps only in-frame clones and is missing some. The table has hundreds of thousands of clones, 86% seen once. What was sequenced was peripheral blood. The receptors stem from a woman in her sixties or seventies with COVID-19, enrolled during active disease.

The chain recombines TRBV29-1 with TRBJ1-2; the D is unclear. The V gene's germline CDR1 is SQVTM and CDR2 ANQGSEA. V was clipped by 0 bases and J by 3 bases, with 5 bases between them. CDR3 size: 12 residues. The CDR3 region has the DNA TGCAGCGTTGAAGACCAGGACTATGGCTACACCTTC. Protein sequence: CSVEDQDYGYTF.

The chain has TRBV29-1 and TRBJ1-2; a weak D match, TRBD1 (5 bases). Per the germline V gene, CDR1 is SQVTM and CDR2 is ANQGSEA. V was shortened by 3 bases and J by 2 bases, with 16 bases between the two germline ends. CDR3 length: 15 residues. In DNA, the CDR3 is TGCAGCGTTGATGACAGCTTTTTATTAAACTATGGCTACACCTTC. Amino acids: CSVDDSFLLNYGYTF.

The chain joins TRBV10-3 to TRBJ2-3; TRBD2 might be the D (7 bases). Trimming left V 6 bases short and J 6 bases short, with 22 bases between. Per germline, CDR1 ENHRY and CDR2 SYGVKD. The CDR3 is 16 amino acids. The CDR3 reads CAISASRGAARDTQYF. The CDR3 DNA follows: TGTGCCATCAGCGCATCTCGGGGGGCCGCTCGTGATACGCAGTATTTT.

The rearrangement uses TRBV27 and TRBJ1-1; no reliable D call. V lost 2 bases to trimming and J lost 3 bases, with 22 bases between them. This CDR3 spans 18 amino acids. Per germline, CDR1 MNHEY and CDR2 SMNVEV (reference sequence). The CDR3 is CASSLHPLRVSVYTEAFF. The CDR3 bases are TGTGCCAGCAGTTTACATCCCCTGAGGGTGTCAGTGTACACTGAAGCTTTCTTT.

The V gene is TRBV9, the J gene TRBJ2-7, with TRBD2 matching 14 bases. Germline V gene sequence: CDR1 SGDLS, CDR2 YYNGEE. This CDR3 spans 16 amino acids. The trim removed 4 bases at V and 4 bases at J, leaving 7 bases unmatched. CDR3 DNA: TGTGCCAGCAGCCCTACCGGGACTAGCGGGGGTTACGAGCAGTACTTC. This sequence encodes CASSPTGTSGGYEQYF.

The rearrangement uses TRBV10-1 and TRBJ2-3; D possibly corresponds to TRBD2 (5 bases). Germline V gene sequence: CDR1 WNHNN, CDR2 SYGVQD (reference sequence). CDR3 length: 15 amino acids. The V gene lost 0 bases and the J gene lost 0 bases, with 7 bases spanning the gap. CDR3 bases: TGCGCCAGCAGTGAGTCGAGGGTGAGCACAGATACGCAGTATTTT. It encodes CASSESRVSTDTQYF.

The CDR3 DNA is TGTGCCATCAGTGGGGGACAGGCTAGCTCTGGAAACACCATATATTTT. This gives the protein CAISGGQASSGNTIYF. The V call is TRBV10-3, the J call TRBJ1-3, with 8 bases fitting TRBD1. The CDR3 spans 16 residues. CDR1 is ENHRY, CDR2 SYGVKD, per germline. Germline trimming cut 4 bases from V and 0 bases from J; bases unmatched to any gene: 5.

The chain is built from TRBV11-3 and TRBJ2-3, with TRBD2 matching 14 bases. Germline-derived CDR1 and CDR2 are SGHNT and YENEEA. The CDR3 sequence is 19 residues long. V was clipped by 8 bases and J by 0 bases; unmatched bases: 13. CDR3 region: CASALPRTSGGLSTDTQYF. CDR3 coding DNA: TGTGCCAGCGCCTTGCCCAGGACTAGCGGGGGGCTTAGCACAGATACGCAGTATTTT.

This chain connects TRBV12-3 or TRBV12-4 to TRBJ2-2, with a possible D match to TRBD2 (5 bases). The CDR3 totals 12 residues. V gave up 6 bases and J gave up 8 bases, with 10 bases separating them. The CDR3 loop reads CASRVARGELFF. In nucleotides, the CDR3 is TGTGCCAGCAGAGTAGCGAGGGGGGAGCTGTTTTTT.

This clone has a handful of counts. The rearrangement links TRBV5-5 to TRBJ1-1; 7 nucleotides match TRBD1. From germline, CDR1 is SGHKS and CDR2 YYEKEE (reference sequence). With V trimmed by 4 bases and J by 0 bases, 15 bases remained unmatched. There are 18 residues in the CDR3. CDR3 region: CASSSYGTAYTVNTEAFF. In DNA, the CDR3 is TGTGCCAGCAGCAGCTACGGGACAGCCTATACGGTGAACACTGAAGCTTTCTTT.

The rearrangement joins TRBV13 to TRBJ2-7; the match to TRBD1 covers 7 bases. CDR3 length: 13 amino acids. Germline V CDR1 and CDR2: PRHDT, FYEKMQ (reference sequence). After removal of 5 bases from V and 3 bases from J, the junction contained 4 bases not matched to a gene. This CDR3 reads CASSGDSGYEQYF. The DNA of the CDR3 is TGTGCCAGCAGCGGGGACAGTGGCTACGAGCAGTACTTC.

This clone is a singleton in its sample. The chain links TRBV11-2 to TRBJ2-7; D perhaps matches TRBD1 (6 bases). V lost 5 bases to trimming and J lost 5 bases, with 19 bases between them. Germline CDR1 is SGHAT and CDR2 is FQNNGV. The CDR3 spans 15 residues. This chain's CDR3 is CASSTRTAHGHEQYF. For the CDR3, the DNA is TGTGCCAGCAGCACCAGGACAGCCCATGGCCACGAGCAGTACTTC.

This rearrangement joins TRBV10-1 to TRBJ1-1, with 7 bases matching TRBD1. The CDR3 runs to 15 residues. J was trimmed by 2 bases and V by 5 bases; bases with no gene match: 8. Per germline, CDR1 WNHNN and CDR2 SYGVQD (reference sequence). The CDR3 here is CASSPSDRANTEAFF. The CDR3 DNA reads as TGCGCCAGCAGTCCCTCCGACAGGGCAAACACTGAAGCTTTCTTT.

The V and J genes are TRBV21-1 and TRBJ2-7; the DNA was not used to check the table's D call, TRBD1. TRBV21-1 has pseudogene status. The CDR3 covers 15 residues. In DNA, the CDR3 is TGTGCCAGCAGCAAACACGAAGGACAGCTTTACGAGCAGTACTTC. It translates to CASSKHEGQLYEQYF.

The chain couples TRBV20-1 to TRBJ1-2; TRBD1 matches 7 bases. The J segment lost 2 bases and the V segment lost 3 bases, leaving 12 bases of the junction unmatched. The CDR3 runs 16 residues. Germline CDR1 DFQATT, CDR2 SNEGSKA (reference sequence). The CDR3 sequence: CSASTSGTDFNYGYTF. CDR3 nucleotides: TGCAGTGCTAGTACTTCCGGGACAGATTTCAACTATGGCTACACCTTC.

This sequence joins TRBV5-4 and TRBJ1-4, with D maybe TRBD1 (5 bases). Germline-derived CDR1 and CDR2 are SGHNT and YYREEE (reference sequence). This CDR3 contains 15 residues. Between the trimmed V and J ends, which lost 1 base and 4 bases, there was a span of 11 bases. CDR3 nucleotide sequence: TGTGCCAGCAGCTTGTGGGGCAGGCTTAATGAAAAACTGTTTTTT. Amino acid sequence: CASSLWGRLNEKLFF.

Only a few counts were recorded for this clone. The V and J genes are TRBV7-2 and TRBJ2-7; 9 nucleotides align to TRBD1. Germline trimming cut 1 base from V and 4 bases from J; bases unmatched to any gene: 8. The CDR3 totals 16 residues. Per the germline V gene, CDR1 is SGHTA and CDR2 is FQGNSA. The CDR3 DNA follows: TGTGCCAGCAGCTTAGGAGGACAGGGGTTTTTATACGAGCAGTACTTC. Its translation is CASSLGGQGFLYEQYF.

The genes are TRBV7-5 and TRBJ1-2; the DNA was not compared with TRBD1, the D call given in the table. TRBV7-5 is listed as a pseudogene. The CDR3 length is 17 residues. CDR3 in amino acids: CARSQWVQGVPNYGYTF. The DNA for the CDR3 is TGTGCCAGAAGCCAATGGGTTCAGGGGGTACCTAACTATGGCTACACCTTC.

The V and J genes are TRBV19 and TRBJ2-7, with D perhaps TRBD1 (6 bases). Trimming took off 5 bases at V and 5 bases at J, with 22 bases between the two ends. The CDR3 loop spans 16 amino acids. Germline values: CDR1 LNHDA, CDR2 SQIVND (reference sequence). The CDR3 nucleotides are TGTGCCAGTAGTTCTTCTTTTAGGACAGAAGGGCACGAGCAGTACTTC. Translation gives CASSSSFRTEGHEQYF.

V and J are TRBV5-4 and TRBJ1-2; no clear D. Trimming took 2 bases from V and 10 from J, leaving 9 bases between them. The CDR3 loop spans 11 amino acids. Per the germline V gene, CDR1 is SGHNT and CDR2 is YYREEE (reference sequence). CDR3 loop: CASSFGGLYTF. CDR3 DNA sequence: TGTGCCAGCAGCTTTGGCGGCCTCTACACCTTC.

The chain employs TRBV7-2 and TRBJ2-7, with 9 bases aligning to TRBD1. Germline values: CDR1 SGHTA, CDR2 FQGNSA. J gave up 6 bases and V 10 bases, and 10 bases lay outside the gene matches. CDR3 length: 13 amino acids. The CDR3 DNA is TGTGCCACCCGCGGGACAGGGAGGTCCGAGCAGTACTTC. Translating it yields CATRGTGRSEQYF.

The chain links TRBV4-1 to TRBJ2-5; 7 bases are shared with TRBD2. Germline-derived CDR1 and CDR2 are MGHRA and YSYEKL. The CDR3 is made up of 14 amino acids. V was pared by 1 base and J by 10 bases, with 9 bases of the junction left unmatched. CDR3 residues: CASSQVSGARDQYF. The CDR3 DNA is TGCGCCAGCAGCCAAGTAAGCGGGGCCAGGGACCAGTACTTC.

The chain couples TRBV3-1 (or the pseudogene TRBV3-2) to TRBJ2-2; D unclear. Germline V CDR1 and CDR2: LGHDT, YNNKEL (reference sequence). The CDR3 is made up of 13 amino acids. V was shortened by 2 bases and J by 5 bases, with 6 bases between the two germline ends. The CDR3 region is CASSQTRTGELFF. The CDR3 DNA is TGTGCCAGCAGCCAAACCCGGACCGGGGAGCTGTTTTTT.

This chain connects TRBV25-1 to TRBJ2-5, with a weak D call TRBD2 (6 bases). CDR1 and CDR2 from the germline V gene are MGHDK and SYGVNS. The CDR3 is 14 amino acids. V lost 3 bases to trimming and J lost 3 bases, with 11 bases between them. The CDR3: CASSEVAAKETQYF. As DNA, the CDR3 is TGTGCCAGCAGTGAGGTAGCGGCAAAAGAGACCCAGTACTTC. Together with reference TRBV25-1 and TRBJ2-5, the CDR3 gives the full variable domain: EADIYQTPRYLVIGTGKKITLECSQTMGHDKMYWYQQDPGMELHLIHYSYGVNSTEKGDLSSESTVSRIRTEHFPLTLESARPSHTSQYLCASSEVAAKETQYFGPGTRLLVL.

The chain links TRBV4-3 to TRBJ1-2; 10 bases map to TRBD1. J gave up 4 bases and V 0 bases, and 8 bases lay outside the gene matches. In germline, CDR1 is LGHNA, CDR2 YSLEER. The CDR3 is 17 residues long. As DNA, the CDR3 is TGCGCCAGCAGCCAAGATTTGGGGACAGGGGAGGGCTATGGCTACACCTTC. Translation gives CASSQDLGTGEGYGYTF.

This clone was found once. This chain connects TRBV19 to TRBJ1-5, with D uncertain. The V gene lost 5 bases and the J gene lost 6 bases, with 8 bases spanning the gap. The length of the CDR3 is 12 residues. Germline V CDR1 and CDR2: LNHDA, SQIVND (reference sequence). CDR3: CASSLLFQPQHF. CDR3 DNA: TGTGCCAGTAGTCTCCTTTTTCAGCCCCAGCATTTT.

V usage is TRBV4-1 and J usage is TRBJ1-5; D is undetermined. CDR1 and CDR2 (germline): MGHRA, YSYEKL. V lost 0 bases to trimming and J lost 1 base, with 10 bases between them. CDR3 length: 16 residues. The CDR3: CASSQEVARSNQPQHF. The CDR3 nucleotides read TGCGCCAGCAGCCAAGAGGTCGCCAGGAGCAATCAGCCCCAGCATTTT.

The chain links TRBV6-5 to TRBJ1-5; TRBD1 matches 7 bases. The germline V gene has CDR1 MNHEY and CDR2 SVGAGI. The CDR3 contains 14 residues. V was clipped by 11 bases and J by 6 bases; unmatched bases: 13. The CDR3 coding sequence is TGTGCCTCAGGAGATAGACAGGGTGGTCAGCCCCAGCATTTT. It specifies CASGDRQGGQPQHF.